The T cell receptor (beta chain) under discussion was sequenced for a study of CD8 T cells in Susac syndrome. Study-level information: At the time their blood was drawn, patients with Susac syndrome were either therapy-naive, on corticosteroids (with some of them also receiving intravenous immunoglobulin), or on intravenous immunoglobulin alone.

The RNA, about 0.5 to 1 ug, was put through reverse transcription using random hexamers. The immunoSEQ assay covered 54 Vbeta and 13 Jbeta segments for CDR3. One entry per CDR3 protein results from TCRdb running MiXCR on the immunoSEQ multiplex PCR reads. The top ten hold 0.41% of the sample, which has some 110,000 distinct CDR3 sequences, approximately 94% seen once. The CDR3 consists of 15 residues. Germline assignment: CDR1 MNHEY and CDR2 SMNVEV (reference sequence). V was clipped by 5 bases and J by 3 bases, with 15 bases between them. As to this clonotype: The antigen is not known.

TEMRA cells were FACS-enriched, and CD8+ and CD4+ T cells were isolated negatively. Study conclusions and caveats: Clonal CD8+ expansion in Susac was highest in TEMRA cells and active patients.

V gene TRBV27 combines with J gene TRBJ2-3; tentative D call: TRBD2 (6 bases). The sample taken for sequencing was CD8+ T cells from PBMCs. This sequence was found in a human donor with Susac syndrome. CDR3 sequence: CASSPRLEGTDTQYF. DNA of the CDR3: TGTGCCAGCAGTCCCCGACTAGAGGGGACAGATACGCAGTATTTT.